This T cell receptor (beta chain) was retrieved from a study of cytomegalovirus exposure and HLA in healthy donors. Study-level findings and limits: Excluded: some indistinguishable V segments such as TRBV6-2 and TRBV6-3.

PCR was performed using 60 Vbeta and 13 Jbeta primers. TCRdb's table, derived via immunoSEQ multiplex PCR, lists solely in-frame clones and lacks some. The sample carries some 140,000 clones, around 80% recorded once. The V gene's germline CDR1 is MDHEN and CDR2 SYDVKM. The CDR3 contains 15 residues. J was trimmed by 1 base and V by 5 bases; bases with no gene match: 7. The table lists this clone with a count of one. The antigen is undetermined. The sample has other DNA sequences that encode this CDR3 too. The origin of this receptor is a man between 40 and 49 years old in good health and CMV-seropositive. Material for sequencing was PBMCs. The V and J genes are TRBV28 and TRBJ2-7, with TRBD1 matching over 8 bases. The CDR3, as DNA: TGTGCCAGCAGTCCCCGGGACAGGAGATCCTACGAGCAGTACTTC. Translated: CASSPRDRRSYEQYF.